These T cell receptor beta chains were read from a single sample in a study of control samples from healthy donors and cancer patients. Clones were read by immunoSEQ multiplex PCR, and TCRdb kept only the in-frame ones, dropping some. The sample includes over 150,000 clones, 96% seen only once; the top ten take approximately 1%. What was sequenced was blood. Every receptor here comes from a woman aged 25 to 39 in good health. Both conserved end residues are part of each CDR3. Fields, in order: D gene, clone size, V gene, J gene, CDR3 protein, CDR3 DNA. D genes are given only for firm matches. Clone size is stated in some rows and not others, as once, few, many or a class when expanded.

TRBD2	.	TRBV10-3	TRBJ2-3	CAISESNTTSVTDTQYF	TGTGCCATCAGTGAGTCAAACACGACTAGCGTCACAGATACGCAGTATTTT
.	.	TRBV30	TRBJ1-1	CAWRPGRNTEAFF	TGTGCCTGGAGACCAGGCAGGAACACTGAAGCTTTCTTT
.	.	TRBV11-2	TRBJ1-4	CASSSYLRALTGKLFF	TGTGCCAGCAGCTCATATCTCCGGGCTCTAACGGGGAAACTGTTTTTT
.	.	TRBV15	TRBJ2-6	CATSRAGSGANVLTF	TGTGCCACCAGCAGAGCTGGCTCTGGGGCCAACGTCCTGACTTTC
.	.	TRBV6-5	TRBJ1-6	CASSLTGLGNSPLHF	TGTGCCAGCAGTTTAACGGGACTTGGGAATTCACCCCTCCACTTT
.	once	TRBV6-5	TRBJ1-1	CASSRAGGSEAFF	TGTGCCAGCAGTCGAGCCGGGGGATCTGAAGCTTTCTTT
.	.	TRBV5-1	TRBJ2-5	CASSRSGDQETQYF	TGCGCCAGCAGCCGTAGCGGTGACCAAGAGACCCAGTACTTC
TRBD1	.	TRBV5-1	TRBJ1-2	CASSLATGGHGYTF	TGCGCCAGCAGCTTGGCCACAGGGGGCCATGGCTACACCTTC
TRBD2	.	TRBV5-1	TRBJ2-1	CASSYGLAGVNEQFF	TGCGCCAGCAGCTATGGACTAGCGGGAGTCAATGAGCAGTTCTTC
.	.	TRBV30	TRBJ2-7	CAWDSSYEQYF	TGTGCCTGGGATTCAAGCTACGAGCAGTACTTC
TRBD2	.	TRBV18	TRBJ2-1	CASSPPLSGSPYNEQFF	TGTGCCAGCTCACCACCGCTAAGCGGGAGTCCGTACAATGAGCAGTTCTTC
.	.	TRBV28	TRBJ1-5	CASSQRSFQRGNQPQHF	TGTGCCAGCAGTCAGAGATCTTTCCAAAGGGGGAATCAGCCCCAGCATTTT
TRBD1	.	TRBV7-9	TRBJ1-6	CASSFGQGNSPLHF	TGTGCCAGCAGCTTCGGACAGGGGAATTCACCCCTCCACTTT
.	.	TRBV28	TRBJ1-2	CASSPNNYGYTF	TGTGCCAGCAGTCCCAATAACTATGGCTACACCTTC
.	.	TRBV19	TRBJ1-2	CASSARVRLNYGYTF	TGTGCCAGTAGTGCACGGGTCCGACTTAACTATGGCTACACCTTC
.	once	TRBV2	TRBJ2-3	CASSVTPPGTDTQYF	TGTGCCAGCAGCGTCACCCCCCCTGGCACAGATACGCAGTATTTT
.	.	TRBV5-1	TRBJ1-1	CASSRDRKNTEAFF	TGCGCCAGCAGCCGCGACAGAAAGAACACTGAAGCTTTCTTT
.	.	TRBV28	TRBJ1-2	CASSPQVTNGYTF	TGTGCCAGCAGTCCCCAGGTTACTAATGGCTACACCTTC
TRBD2	.	TRBV19	TRBJ2-1	CASRPTSGGYNEQFF	TGTGCCAGTAGACCAACTAGCGGGGGGTACAATGAGCAGTTCTTC
.	.	TRBV9	TRBJ1-6	CASSFRYNSPLHF	TGTGCCAGCAGCTTTCGTTATAATTCACCCCTCCACTTT
.	once	TRBV6-5	TRBJ2-1	CASIGQGGDNEQFF	TGTGCCAGCATAGGACAGGGAGGGGACAATGAGCAGTTCTTC
TRBD2	.	TRBV19	TRBJ2-1	CASRPGTSGPKLSSYNEQFF	TGTGCCAGTAGACCTGGGACTAGCGGGCCTAAACTGAGCTCCTACAATGAGCAGTTCTTC
.	.	TRBV10-3	TRBJ1-2	CAISPTVGNYGYTF	TGTGCCATCAGCCCAACGGTAGGTAACTATGGCTACACCTTC
TRBD2	.	TRBV4-1	TRBJ2-1	CASSQDGSGGANEQFF	TGCGCCAGCAGCCAAGATGGGAGCGGGGGGGCCAATGAGCAGTTCTTC
.	.	TRBV11-2	TRBJ2-2	CASSSFIRTGELFF	TGTGCCAGCAGCTCCTTCATAAGGACCGGGGAGCTGTTTTTT
.	.	TRBV29-1	TRBJ2-7	CSVLGPEKQFRSYEQYF	TGCAGCGTTTTAGGGCCCGAAAAACAGTTCCGCTCCTACGAGCAGTACTTC
.	.	TRBV9	TRBJ2-3	CASSVGVTDTQYF	TGTGCCAGCAGCGTAGGTGTCACAGATACGCAGTATTTT
.	.	TRBV29-1	TRBJ2-1	CSGLNKEQFF	TGCAGCGGCTTAAATAAAGAGCAGTTCTTC
TRBD1	.	TRBV6-1	TRBJ1-1	CASSEFQGAEAFF	TGTGCCAGCAGTGAGTTCCAGGGGGCTGAAGCTTTCTTT
.	.	TRBV15	TRBJ1-5	CATSRSFQEGNQPQHF	TGTGCCACCAGCAGAAGTTTCCAAGAGGGCAATCAGCCCCAGCATTTT
TRBD1	.	TRBV29-1	TRBJ1-5	CSVRGTGGQPQHF	TGCAGCGTTAGAGGGACAGGGGGTCAGCCCCAGCATTTT
TRBD2	.	TRBV3-1/TRBV3-2	TRBJ2-4	CASSQDERGNIQYF	TGTGCCAGCAGCCAAGATGAGCGGGGAAACATTCAGTACTTC
TRBD1	.	TRBV30	TRBJ2-5	CAGGTGGRETQYF	TGTGCCGGCGGGACAGGGGGCCGAGAGACCCAGTACTTC
.	.	TRBV4-1	TRBJ2-3	CASSTDLTDTDTQYF	TGCGCCAGCAGCACGGACCTAACTGACACAGATACGCAGTATTTT
.	.	TRBV7-9	TRBJ1-1	CASSWQGDEAFF	TGTGCCAGCAGCTGGCAGGGTGATGAAGCTTTCTTT
.	.	TRBV21-1	TRBJ2-3	CASSANEQEAKDTQYF	TGTGCCAGCAGCGCAAACGAACAGGAGGCAAAAGATACGCAGTATTTT
.	.	TRBV4-1	TRBJ2-1	CASSHLGGRNEQFF	TGCGCCAGCAGCCACCTCGGGGGGCGGAATGAGCAGTTCTTC
.	.	TRBV5-1	TRBJ2-1	CASSFRARGEDEQFF	TGCGCCAGCAGCTTCCGAGCAAGGGGGGAGGATGAGCAGTTCTTC
.	.	TRBV5-1	TRBJ1-3	CASASDGNTIYF	TGCGCCAGCGCGTCCGACGGAAACACCATATATTTT
.	.	TRBV6-9	TRBJ1-5	CASSFPPNSGEPQHF	TGTGCCAGCAGTTTTCCGCCCAACTCGGGAGAGCCCCAGCATTTT
TRBD2	.	TRBV27	TRBJ2-1	CASTPRLAGYNEQFF	TGTGCCAGCACTCCCCGGCTAGCGGGGTACAATGAGCAGTTCTTC
.	once	TRBV10-3	TRBJ1-1	CAISEREGAGTEAFF	TGTGCCATCAGTGAGAGAGAGGGCGCAGGCACTGAAGCTTTCTTT
TRBD2	.	TRBV23-1	TRBJ2-1	CASSTQKPSGRAYNEQFF	TGCGCCAGCAGTACCCAAAAACCTAGCGGGAGGGCCTACAATGAGCAGTTCTTC
.	.	TRBV3-1/TRBV3-2	TRBJ1-5	CASSQDPGSGQPQHF	TGTGCCAGCAGCCAAGACCCAGGGTCTGGTCAGCCCCAGCATTTT
.	.	TRBV5-1	TRBJ2-5	CASSNYIRETQYF	TGCGCCAGCAGCAATTACATTCGAGAGACCCAGTACTTC
.	.	TRBV2	TRBJ1-1	CASSDNSHEAFF	TGTGCCAGCAGTGATAACAGCCATGAAGCTTTCTTT
TRBD1	.	TRBV2	TRBJ1-1	CASSPGQGKNTEAFF	TGTGCCAGCAGTCCGGGACAGGGGAAGAACACTGAAGCTTTCTTT
TRBD1	.	TRBV5-8	TRBJ1-6	CASSRLGQINSPLHF	TGTGCCAGCAGCCGCCTGGGACAGATCAATTCACCCCTCCACTTT
.	.	TRBV28	TRBJ1-5	CASRPQGNRQPQHF	TGTGCCAGCAGACCGCAGGGGAACAGACAGCCCCAGCATTTT